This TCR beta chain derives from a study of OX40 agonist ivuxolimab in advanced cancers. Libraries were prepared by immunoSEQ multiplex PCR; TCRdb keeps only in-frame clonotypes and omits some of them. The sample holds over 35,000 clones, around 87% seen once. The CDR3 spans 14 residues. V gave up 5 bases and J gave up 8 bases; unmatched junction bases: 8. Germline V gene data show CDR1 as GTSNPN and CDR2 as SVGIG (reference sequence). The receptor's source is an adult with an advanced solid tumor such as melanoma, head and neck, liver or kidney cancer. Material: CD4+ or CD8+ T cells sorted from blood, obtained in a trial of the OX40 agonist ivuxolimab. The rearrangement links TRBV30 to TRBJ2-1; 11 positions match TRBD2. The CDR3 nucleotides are TGTGCCTGGGCCCAGACTAGCGGGAACCATGAGCAGTTCTTC. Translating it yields CAWAQTSGNHEQFF.